The 4 T cell receptor beta chains listed next were all sequenced from one sample in a study of T cell repertoires in cytomegalovirus infection. TCRdb fed the reads into MiXCR, producing one record per CDR3 protein. The data show tens of thousands of distinct CDR3 sequences, approximately 22% seen once. What these receptors recognize is not known. The material sequenced was PBMCs, sequenced either directly or after in vitro stimulation (not recorded which). Receptor source: a human donor in good health (CMV status not recorded). Some clones in this sample may be carry-over from other donors' samples.

In its sample, this clonotype was seen a few times. The chain recombines TRBV3-1 with TRBJ2-1; weak D call: TRBD2 (6 bases). This CDR3 is built from 14 residues. Germline loops: CDR1 LGHDT, CDR2 YNNKEL (reference sequence). The V end was cut by 0 bases, the J end by 11 bases, with 14 bases between. CDR3 sequence reads: CASSQDLGTDQQFF. Written as DNA, the CDR3 is TGTGCCAGCAGCCAAGATCTCGGGACTGACCAGCAGTTCTTC.

The chain combines TRBV20-1 with TRBJ1-4, with D perhaps matching TRBD1 (6 bases). The ends were cut back, 4 bases at V and 0 bases at J, with 9 bases in the middle. Per the germline V gene, CDR1 is DFQATT and CDR2 is SNEGSKA (reference sequence). This CDR3 is 14 amino acids long. CDR3 residues: CSATDSATNEKLFF. The CDR3 DNA reads as TGCAGTGCTACGGACAGTGCAACTAATGAAAAACTGTTTTTT.

The chain is built from TRBV6-1 and TRBJ2-1, with 16 bases matching TRBD2. V was clipped by 6 bases and J by 10 bases; unmatched bases: 6. The germline gives CDR1 MNHNS, CDR2 SASEGT. This CDR3 region has 15 residues. The chain's CDR3 is CASSGTSGRAREQFF. Written as DNA, the CDR3 is TGTGCCAGCAGCGGGACTAGCGGGAGGGCCCGGGAGCAGTTCTTC.

This clonotype was detected a few times. This chain links TRBV12-3 or TRBV12-4 with TRBJ2-4; no clear D gene. CDR3 length: 13 amino acids. V was pared by 3 bases and J by 9 bases, with 12 bases between. In nucleotides, the CDR3 is TGTGCCAGCAGTTTGGGGTCGTTAAGCATTCAGTACTTC. Translated: CASSLGSLSIQYF.